These 11 T cell receptor beta chains were sequenced from one sample in a study of T cell changes during pregnancy in multiple sclerosis. The table came from immunoSEQ multiplex PCR; TCRdb's copy has only in-frame clones and leaves some out. The sample holds 33,000 or so clones, approximately 90% seen once. This sample comprised CD8+ T cells from peripheral blood mononuclear cells, obtained in the third trimester of pregnancy. These receptors all come from a female donor with multiple sclerosis, enrolled in a pregnancy study.

This chain uses TRBV27 with TRBJ2-7; the D gene is possibly TRBD1 (5 bases). The CDR3 loop spans 13 amino acids. Germline V gene sequence: CDR1 MNHEY, CDR2 SMNVEV (reference sequence). The V and J ends lost 6 bases and 2 bases respectively, with 11 bases between them. Written as DNA, the CDR3 is TGTGCCAGCAGAGCGACAGATACCTACGAGCAGTACTTC. This encodes CASRATDTYEQYF.

CDR3: CASSSFNWEVSYEQYF. CDR3 nucleotides: TGTGCCAGCAGTTCCTTCAATTGGGAGGTTTCCTACGAGCAGTACTTC. The chain combines TRBV27 with TRBJ2-7; a weak D match, TRBD2 (6 bases). The germline V gene encodes CDR1 MNHEY and CDR2 SMNVEV (reference sequence). V dropped 4 bases and J dropped 1 base, with 17 bases sitting between them. The CDR3 sequence is 16 residues long.

The chain couples TRBV6-1 to TRBJ1-1, with D possibly being TRBD1 (6 bases). This CDR3 contains 14 residues. Trimming stripped 2 bases from V and 0 bases from J, with 7 bases between. Germline CDR1 MNHNS, CDR2 SASEGT. The CDR3 spells CASSENRVNTEAFF. DNA of the CDR3: TGTGCCAGCAGTGAAAACAGGGTGAACACTGAAGCTTTCTTT.

This chain uses TRBV5-1 with TRBJ2-2, with D tentatively TRBD2 (6 bases). There are 15 residues in the CDR3. V lost 2 bases and J lost 2, with 10 bases in between. CDR1 SGHRS and CDR2 YFSETQ come from the germline V gene. The CDR3 loop reads CASSFGTLNTGELFF. CDR3 in DNA: TGCGCCAGCAGCTTCGGGACTCTTAACACCGGGGAGCTGTTTTTT.

The V gene is TRBV27, the J gene TRBJ2-5; 8 bases are a match to TRBD2. The end of the DNA is better explained by TRBJ2-7, so the J call may be wrong. The length of the CDR3 is 14 residues. The germline CDR1 and CDR2 sequences are MNHEY and SMNVEV (reference sequence). The CDR3 DNA follows: TGTGCCAGCAGTTCGACTAGCGCCTCCTACGAGCAGTACTTC. Amino acid sequence: CASSSTSASYEQYF.

The chain carries TRBV27 and TRBJ2-7; 8 nucleotides line up with TRBD1. The CDR3 covers 14 residues. The ends lost 5 bases at V and 2 bases at J; junction bases unmatched: 5. Germline-derived CDR1 and CDR2 are MNHEY and SMNVEV (reference sequence). The CDR3 here is CASSPGQGPYEQYF. The CDR3 DNA follows: TGTGCCAGCAGTCCAGGACAGGGCCCCTACGAGCAGTACTTC.

The chain has TRBV4-1 and TRBJ2-3, with 7 bases identical to TRBD2. Germline V gene sequence: CDR1 MGHRA, CDR2 YSYEKL. Germline trimming cut 5 bases from V and 2 bases from J; bases unmatched to any gene: 10. There are 16 residues in the CDR3. The CDR3 coding sequence is TGCGCCAGCAGCTCCCTCACTAGCGTGTTCACAGATACGCAGTATTTT. Amino acids: CASSSLTSVFTDTQYF.

The chain combines TRBV18 with TRBJ1-4; 11 bases line up with TRBD1. V was clipped by 3 bases and J by 5 bases; unmatched bases: 5. CDR3 length equals 16 residues. CDR1 is KGHSH, CDR2 LQKENI, per germline. The CDR3 DNA reads TGTGCCAGCTCACCTTCGGACAGGGGGCTGAATGAAAAACTGTTTTTT. It specifies CASSPSDRGLNEKLFF.

The V call is TRBV6-5, the J call TRBJ2-7; TRBD1 might be the D (6 bases). Germline CDR1 and CDR2: MNHEY and SVGAGI. The CDR3 runs to 13 residues. The V end lost 5 bases, the J end lost 4 bases, and 12 bases lay between the germline ends. The CDR3 region is CASSLATGYEQYF. The CDR3, as DNA: TGTGCCAGCAGTCTCGCCACAGGGTACGAGCAGTACTTC.

The gene calls are TRBV19 and TRBJ2-7; D might be TRBD2 (5 bases). V lost 5 bases, J lost 3 bases, and 11 bases lay in between. The CDR3 runs to 13 residues. In germline, CDR1 is LNHDA, CDR2 SQIVND (reference sequence). The CDR3 region is CASSPGMYYEQYF. The CDR3 DNA reads as TGTGCCAGTAGTCCGGGGATGTACTACGAGCAGTACTTC.

The J gene is TRBJ2-5, the V gene TRBV27, with D perhaps matching TRBD2 (5 bases). The V gene's germline CDR1 is MNHEY and CDR2 SMNVEV (reference sequence). The CDR3 is made up of 13 amino acids. Trimming left V 1 base short and J 3 bases short, with 6 bases between. CDR3 in DNA: TGTGCCAGCAGTTTATGGGGAGAAGAGACCCAGTACTTC. It is translated as CASSLWGEETQYF.